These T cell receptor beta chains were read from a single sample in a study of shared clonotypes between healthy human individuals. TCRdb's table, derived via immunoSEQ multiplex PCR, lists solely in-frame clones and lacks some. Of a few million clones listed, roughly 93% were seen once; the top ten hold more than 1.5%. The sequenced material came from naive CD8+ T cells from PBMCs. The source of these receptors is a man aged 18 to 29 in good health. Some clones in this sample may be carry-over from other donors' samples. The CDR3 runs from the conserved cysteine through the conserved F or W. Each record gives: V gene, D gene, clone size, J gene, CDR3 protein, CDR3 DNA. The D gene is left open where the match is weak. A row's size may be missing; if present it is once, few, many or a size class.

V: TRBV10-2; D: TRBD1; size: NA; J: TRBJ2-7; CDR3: CASGTRTGAYEQYF; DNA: TGCGCCAGCGGGACCAGGACAGGGGCCTACGAGCAGTACTTC
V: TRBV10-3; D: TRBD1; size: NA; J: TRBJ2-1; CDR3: CAISLRDRGVGSYNEQFF; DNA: TGTGCCATCAGCCTCCGGGACAGGGGAGTAGGGTCCTACAATGAGCAGTTCTTC
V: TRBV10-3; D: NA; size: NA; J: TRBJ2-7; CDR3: CAISEISYEQYF; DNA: TGTGCCATCAGTGAGATTTCATACGAGCAGTACTTC
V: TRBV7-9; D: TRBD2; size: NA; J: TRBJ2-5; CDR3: CASSPWTSEETQYF; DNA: TGTGCCAGCAGCCCATGGACTAGCGAAGAGACCCAGTACTTC
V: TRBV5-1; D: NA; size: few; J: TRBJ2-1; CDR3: CASSWGWNEQFF; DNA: TGCGCCAGCAGCTGGGGTTGGAATGAGCAGTTCTTC
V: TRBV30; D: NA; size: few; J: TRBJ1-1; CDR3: CAWSDRPSWMNTEAFF; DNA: TGTGCCTGGAGTGATCGGCCCAGCTGGATGAACACTGAAGCTTTCTTT
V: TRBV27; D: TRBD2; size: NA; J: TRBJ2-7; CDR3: CASHLTSGSLTDEQYF; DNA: TGTGCCAGCCACCTGACTAGCGGGAGTCTTACCGACGAGCAGTACTTC
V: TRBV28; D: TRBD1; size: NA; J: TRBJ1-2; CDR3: CASSFGTGKFGYTF; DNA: TGTGCCAGCAGTTTTGGGACAGGGAAATTTGGCTACACCTTC
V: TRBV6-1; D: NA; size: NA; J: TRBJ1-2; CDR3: CASSENRIANYGYTF; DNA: TGTGCCAGCAGTGAAAACAGGATAGCTAACTATGGCTACACCTTC
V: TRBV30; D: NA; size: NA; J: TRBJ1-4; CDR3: CAWSVWEARGEKLFF; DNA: TGTGCCTGGAGTGTATGGGAGGCCCGGGGTGAAAAACTGTTTTTT
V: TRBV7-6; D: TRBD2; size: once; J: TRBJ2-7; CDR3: CASSPTGGGWAEQYF; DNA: TGTGCCAGCAGCCCGACGGGGGGAGGCTGGGCCGAGCAGTACTTC
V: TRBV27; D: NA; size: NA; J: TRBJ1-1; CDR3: CASSTGGSTEAFF; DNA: TGTGCCAGTTCCACGGGGGGGTCCACTGAAGCTTTCTTT
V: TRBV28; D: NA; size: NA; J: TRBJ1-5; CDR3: CASTLGGYQPQHF; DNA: TGTGCCAGCACCCTGGGAGGGTATCAGCCCCAGCATTTT